This T cell receptor (beta chain) was documented in a study of blood T cell repertoires in COVID-19. Study overall: Donors in the United States, Italy and Spain gave samples during acute or convalescent COVID-19. T cells, B-cell-depleted T cells, or PBMCs provided the cDNA or gDNA that served as material.

Authors' data handling: Reference gene primer amplification in the assay estimated nucleated cell counts. Repertoires were generated with immunoSEQ multiplex PCR, while TCRdb's copy carries only in-frame clones and drops some. That table supplies the V and J calls and clone size; D and trimming were determined from the DNA. The sample yields over 30,000 clones, 81% seen once. The V and J ends lost 1 base and 2 bases, in that order; junction bases with no gene match: 14. The CDR3 sequence is 18 residues long. Germline loops: CDR1 SGHNT, CDR2 YENEEA. The chain recombines TRBV11-3 with TRBJ2-7, with 7 bases aligning to TRBD2. The sample comprised peripheral blood. The TCR was taken from a man aged 80 or over with active or convalescent COVID-19. The CDR3 protein is CASSLGHVSLADTYEQYF. The CDR3 DNA sequence: TGTGCCAGCAGCTTAGGGCACGTCAGCCTAGCGGATACCTACGAGCAGTACTTC.